These 20 T cell receptor beta chains share one sample of origin, sequenced in a study of T cell repertoires in cytomegalovirus infection. TCRdb re-called the reads with MiXCR, one entry per CDR3 protein. The sample holds nearly 450,000 distinct CDR3 sequences; approximately 32% are singletons and the top ten take 12% to 15%. The sample consisted of PBMCs. These receptors were collected from a human donor in good health (CMV status not recorded). Some clones in this sample may be carry-over from other donors' samples.

This rearrangement joins TRBV6-2 or TRBV6-3 to TRBJ2-3; D gene unclear. Trimming took 5 bases from V and 5 from J, leaving 11 bases between them. From germline, CDR1 is MNHEY and CDR2 SVGEGT. This CDR3 comprises 13 residues. The CDR3 spells CASSLKERDTQYF. CDR3 DNA: TGTGCCAGCAGTCTAAAGGAGAGAGATACGCAGTATTTT.

This clonotype was observed a handful of times. The rearrangement links TRBV12-3 or TRBV12-4 to TRBJ2-5; 10 nucleotides match TRBD2. This CDR3 comprises 14 residues. V was clipped by 6 bases and J by 7 bases; unmatched bases: 8. This CDR3 is CASRLAGVPGTQYF. In nucleotides, the CDR3 is TGTGCCAGCAGGCTAGCGGGGGTGCCGGGGACCCAGTACTTC.

The chain joins TRBV6-5 to TRBJ1-1, with 7 bases aligning to TRBD1. This CDR3 spans 14 amino acids. The germline CDR1 and CDR2 sequences are MNHEY and SVGAGI. J gave up 0 bases and V 5 bases, and 3 bases lay outside the gene matches. This CDR3 is CASSRGRMNTEAFF. As DNA, the CDR3 is TGTGCCAGCAGTAGGGGGCGGATGAACACTGAAGCTTTCTTT.

This rearrangement joins TRBV6-6 to TRBJ2-3; D perhaps matches TRBD2 (6 bases). Germline V lookup: CDR1 MNHNY, CDR2 SVGAGI (reference sequence). V lost 5 bases, J lost 4 bases, and 13 bases lay in between. This CDR3 has 14 residues. CDR3 sequence reads: CASSNRDFSDTQYF. In nucleotides, the CDR3 is TGTGCCAGCAGTAACCGGGACTTCTCAGATACGCAGTATTTT.

The chain recombines TRBV2 with TRBJ2-3, with 11 nucleotides matching TRBD1. Per the germline V gene, CDR1 is SNHLY and CDR2 is FYNNEI. This CDR3 spans 15 amino acids. J gave up 4 bases and V 1 base, and 1 base lay outside the gene matches. The CDR3 nucleotides read TGTGCCAGCAGTGAAGGGGGACAGGGGGCAGATACGCAGTATTTT. Its protein product is CASSEGGQGADTQYF.

This clonotype has only a few counts. The rearrangement joins TRBV27 to TRBJ2-7; 7 nucleotides align to TRBD2. V lost 5 bases to trimming and J lost 5 bases; unmatched junction nucleotides: 9. CDR1 is MNHEY and CDR2 is SMNVEV in the germline V gene (reference sequence). The CDR3 contains 14 residues. The CDR3, as DNA: TGTGCCAGCAGTCTCACCGGGGAGGGGAACGAGCAGTACTTC. Amino acids: CASSLTGEGNEQYF.

The chain links TRBV20-1 to TRBJ1-1, with D unresolved. The CDR3 is 15 amino acids. From germline, CDR1 is DFQATT and CDR2 SNEGSKA (reference sequence). Trimming cost V 3 bases and J 2 bases, with 16 bases left between them. The CDR3 DNA reads TGCAGTGCTAGGGGCGGTGGCAGCAGTAACACTGAAGCTTTCTTT. Translating it yields CSARGGGSSNTEAFF.

The chain couples TRBV15 to TRBJ2-3; 8 nucleotides match TRBD2. Germline-derived CDR1 and CDR2 are LNHNV and YYDKDF (reference sequence). The ends lost 7 bases at V and 1 base at J; junction bases unmatched: 10. CDR3 length equals 16 residues. The DNA for the CDR3 is TGTGCCACCACCCAAAGCGGGGGCCATCGCACAGATACGCAGTATTTT. Translated, it gives CATTQSGGHRTDTQYF.

This clonotype was observed at least ten times. The genes are TRBV6-1 and TRBJ2-7, with D perhaps TRBD2 (5 bases). Trimming took 10 bases from V and 5 from J, leaving 18 bases between them. Germline CDR1 MNHNS, CDR2 SASEGT. The CDR3 has 13 amino acids. This CDR3 reads CATGDLAKDEQYF. The CDR3 DNA is TGTGCCACCGGGGATTTAGCAAAGGACGAGCAGTACTTC.

This chain links TRBV6-2 or TRBV6-3 with TRBJ1-3; tentatively, D is TRBD1 (5 bases). The germline V and J ends were trimmed by 6 bases and 2 bases, with 14 bases remaining between them. Germline CDR1 reads MNHEY; CDR2 reads SVGEGT. The CDR3 is 15 residues long. The CDR3 reads CASRPGPGTGNTIYF. The CDR3 DNA follows: TGTGCCAGCAGACCCGGACCAGGGACTGGAAACACCATATATTTT.

This clonotype was counted only a few times. This chain connects TRBV11-3 to TRBJ2-1, with D possibly being TRBD2 (5 bases). Looked up from germline, CDR1 is SGHNT and CDR2 is YENEEA. The length of the CDR3 is 13 residues. V lost 4 bases and J lost 8, with 12 bases in between. CDR3 nucleotide sequence: TGTGCCAGCAGCTACCCGGGGTTCGATGAGCAGTTCTTC. Translated: CASSYPGFDEQFF.

The chain employs TRBV12-5 and TRBJ1-2; possible D gene TRBD1, 5 bases. The germline V and J ends were trimmed by 2 bases and 5 bases, with 18 bases remaining between them. Germline V CDR1 and CDR2: LGHNT, FRNRAP. This CDR3 is built from 16 residues. CDR3 sequence reads: CASGLSGDPELYGYTF. CDR3 bases: TGTGCTAGTGGTTTGTCTGGGGACCCTGAATTATATGGCTACACCTTC.

This clonotype was seen only a few times. V usage is TRBV6-2 or TRBV6-3 and J usage is TRBJ2-2; the D is unclear. This CDR3 contains 14 residues. CDR1 MNHEY and CDR2 SVGEGT come from the germline V gene. V lost 2 bases and J lost 5, with 9 bases in between. The CDR3 nucleotides read TGTGCCAGCAGTTACACCGACCTAACCGGGGAGCTGTTTTTT. Translating it yields CASSYTDLTGELFF.

The table lists this clonotype with a few counts. The rearrangement joins TRBV19 to TRBJ1-6; no clear D. Germline V lookup: CDR1 LNHDA, CDR2 SQIVND (reference sequence). Trimming pared 9 bases from V and 1 base from J, leaving 13 bases between. CDR3 length equals 15 residues. The CDR3 loop is CASEQYGSYNSPLHF. The CDR3 DNA sequence: TGTGCCAGCGAACAGTACGGGTCCTATAATTCACCCCTCCACTTT.

This clonotype was seen more than once but under ten times. The gene calls are TRBV20-1 and TRBJ2-5; no clear D. Per the germline V gene, CDR1 is DFQATT and CDR2 is SNEGSKA (reference sequence). The length of the CDR3 is 13 residues. Trimming removed 0 bases from V and 5 bases from J, with 10 bases in between. The CDR3 loop reads CSAREGSKETQYF. CDR3 coding DNA: TGCAGTGCTAGAGAAGGTAGCAAGGAGACCCAGTACTTC.

The chain has TRBV12-3 or TRBV12-4 and TRBJ1-3; maybe TRBD1 (5 bases). Trimming removed 2 bases from V and 0 bases from J, with 11 bases in between. This CDR3 contains 16 residues. The DNA of the CDR3 is TGTGCCAGCAGTTTAATTGCCAGGGACTCTGGAAACACCATATATTTT. Its protein product is CASSLIARDSGNTIYF.

V and J are TRBV18 and TRBJ2-5, with D perhaps matching TRBD1 (6 bases). V was clipped by 3 bases and J by 1 base, with 12 bases between them. Germline-derived CDR1 and CDR2 are KGHSH and LQKENI. CDR3 length equals 15 residues. CDR3 DNA: TGTGCCAGCTCACCCGTACAGGGCGTCCAAGAGACCCAGTACTTC. Translated, it gives CASSPVQGVQETQYF.

The chain uses TRBV20-1 and TRBJ1-4; no firm D call. The germline gives CDR1 DFQATT, CDR2 SNEGSKA (reference sequence). The V end lost 2 bases, the J end lost 7 bases, and 17 bases lay between the germline ends. The length of the CDR3 is 15 residues. The CDR3 protein is CSARMYSGVGEKLFF. DNA for the CDR3: TGCAGTGCTAGAATGTATTCCGGGGTTGGTGAAAAACTGTTTTTT.

This clonotype came up many times. This chain uses TRBV7-2 with TRBJ2-3; D is unresolved. This CDR3 is built from 14 residues. The V end was cut by 6 bases, the J end by 2 bases, with 12 bases between. Germline V CDR1 and CDR2: SGHTA, FQGNSA. The CDR3 loop is CASRVHQYTDTQYF. CDR3 in DNA: TGTGCCAGCAGGGTACACCAGTACACAGATACGCAGTATTTT.

With regard to this clonotype: A much larger clone differs from this one at a single base, so this may be a read error. J is TRBJ1-1 and V is TRBV7-9; D is unclear. The CDR3 is 14 residues long. The V gene lost 3 bases and the J gene lost 3 bases, with 11 bases spanning the gap. Germline CDR1 and CDR2: SEHNR and FQNEAQ (reference sequence). CDR3 amino acids: CASSLGSLHTEAFF. The CDR3 coding sequence is TGTGCCAGCAGCTTGGGCAGTTTGCACACTGAAGCTTTCTTT.